This TCR beta chain comes out of a study of blood T cell repertoires in COVID-19. Overall study context: COVID-19 samples collected from the United States, Italy and Spain covered acute and convalescent phases.

Recovered status in Cohort 3 required two negative PCRs, clearance, or symptom resolution. V trimming: 5 bases; J trimming: 6 bases; junction bases outside the gene matches: 6. This CDR3 contains 15 residues. CDR1 LNHDA and CDR2 SQIVND come from the germline V gene (reference sequence). Libraries were prepared by immunoSEQ multiplex PCR; TCRdb keeps only in-frame clonotypes and omits some of them. Among approximately 130,000 clones, around four fifths were seen once, and the ten largest hold 15% to 20%. The source material was PBMCs or T cells enriched from blood (not recorded which). The rearrangement uses TRBV19 and TRBJ2-1, with 11 positions matching TRBD2. This receptor was identified in a man aged 25-45 years who had recovered from COVID-19. The CDR3 spells CASSRLAGGSNEQFF. The CDR3 DNA is TGTGCCAGTAGTCGCCTAGCGGGAGGAAGCAATGAGCAGTTCTTC.